The TCR beta chain under discussion was sequenced for a study of cytomegalovirus exposure and HLA in healthy donors. This clone was detected only a few times. CDR3 length equals 17 residues. Germline V gene lookup returns CDR1 MNHEY and CDR2 SMNVEV (reference sequence). J lost 3 bases, V lost 5 bases, and 16 bases had no gene match. Primers: 60 Vbeta forward and 13 Jbeta reverse. Using immunoSEQ multiplex PCR, the repertoire was profiled, and TCRdb retains in-frame clones only, with some absent. The sample holds fewer than 150,000 clones, around 75% seen once. This clonotype was obtained from a man aged 25 to 40 in good health and CMV-seronegative. V gene TRBV27 combines with J gene TRBJ2-7, with 7 bases matching TRBD1. Sequenced sample: PBMCs. Written as DNA, the CDR3 is TGTGCCAGCAGTCCACCTCCTGACAGGGAATATGTCTACGAGCAGTACTTC. As protein: CASSPPPDREYVYEQYF.